These 9 T cell receptor beta chains came from one sample sequenced in a study of blood T cells in healthy people across ages. Alongside a J-beta primer mix, a sample-barcoded 5' primer served in a second PCR lasting about 7 to 12 cycles. TCRdb reprocessed the 5' RACE reads via MiXCR and lists one record per CDR3 protein. The profile shows some 690,000 distinct CDR3 sequences, about 24% of them singletons. Source material: blood. The receptors originated from a man in his sixties or seventies in good health.

The chain uses TRBV9 and TRBJ2-1; TRBD2 matches 9 bases. The CDR3 is 17 residues long. Unmatched junction bases numbered 16, after V lost 7 bases and J lost 5 bases. Germline V CDR1 and CDR2: SGDLS, YYNGEE. The CDR3 DNA sequence: TGTGCCAGCTCCTCCGTACTAGCGGGCCCCCTGAACAATGAGCAGTTCTTC. It is translated as CASSSVLAGPLNNEQFF.

A few counts support this clonotype. The V call is TRBV20-1, the J call TRBJ2-7, with 7 bases identical to TRBD1. The J call may be faulty, since TRBJ2-5 better matches the DNA end. Germline CDR1 DFQATT, CDR2 SNEGSKA (reference sequence). The CDR3 totals 13 residues. CDR3 sequence reads: CSAPQGYQETQYF. The CDR3 DNA reads as TGCAGTGCGCCACAGGGGTACCAAGAGACCCAGTACTTC.

This rearrangement joins TRBV10-3 to TRBJ1-1; a possible D gene is TRBD1 (5 bases). V shed 11 bases and J shed 0 bases, with 13 bases lying between them. The CDR3 is 13 amino acids. Germline CDR1 and CDR2: ENHRY and SYGVKD. The DNA for the CDR3 is TGTGCCCTCCGATTGGACATGAACACTGAAGCTTTCTTT. Translated: CALRLDMNTEAFF.

The table lists this clonotype with a few counts. The chain recombines TRBV4-2 with TRBJ2-3; perhaps TRBD1 as D (6 bases). V lost 3 bases and J 2 bases, leaving 15 bases between the germline ends. The CDR3 length is 16 residues. From germline, CDR1 is LGHNA and CDR2 YNFKEQ. For the CDR3, the DNA is TGTGCCAGCAGCCACCCCCCCGACAGGATCACAGATACGCAGTATTTT. It translates to CASSHPPDRITDTQYF.

This clonotype was counted between two and nine times. The chain recombines TRBV28 with TRBJ2-5; perhaps D is TRBD1 or TRBD2 (6 bases each). The assigned J gene may be wrong: the sequence end matches TRBJ2-7 better. Per the germline V gene, CDR1 is MDHEN and CDR2 is SYDVKM. CDR3 length: 19 amino acids. CDR3 sequence (DNA): TGTGCCAGCAGTTTGTTAGGTTGGGACACGGGGGCGGTTTTATACGAGCAGTACTTC. This codes for CASSLLGWDTGAVLYEQYF.

The rearrangement links TRBV7-4 to TRBJ1-5, with a tentative D call TRBD1 (5 bases). Trimming shortened V by 4 bases and J by 1 base, and 14 bases separated the two germline ends. Germline assignment: CDR1 SGHVT and CDR2 SQSDAQ. This CDR3 is built from 16 residues. For the CDR3, the DNA is TGTGCCAGCAGCTGCCCTGGGGGTTCGAGCAATCAGCCCCAGCATTTT. It is translated as CASSCPGGSSNQPQHF.

The chain employs TRBV29-1 and TRBJ1-1; maybe TRBD1 (6 bases). Trimming shortened V by 0 bases and J by 1 base, and 6 bases separated the two germline ends. The CDR3 sequence is 13 residues long. The germline V gene has CDR1 SQVTM and CDR2 ANQGSEA. CDR3 nucleotide sequence: TGCAGCGTTGAAGAGGACAGGAACACTGAAGCTTTCTTT. This gives the protein CSVEEDRNTEAFF.

The gene calls are TRBV28 and TRBJ1-3, with D hard to call. CDR3 length: 17 amino acids. Germline values: CDR1 MDHEN, CDR2 SYDVKM. With 4 bases removed from V and 0 bases from J, the gap between germline ends came to 16 bases. CDR3 loop: CASSSDQKPSSGNTIYF. In DNA, the CDR3 is TGTGCCAGCAGTTCCGACCAGAAACCGAGCTCTGGAAACACCATATATTTT.

The chain is built from TRBV29-1 and TRBJ2-3, with no clear D. Germline V gene lookup returns CDR1 SQVTM and CDR2 ANQGSEA. The CDR3 runs 11 residues. The ends were cut back, 3 bases at V and 2 bases at J, with 3 bases in the middle. The CDR3 is CSVDPTDTQYF. CDR3 DNA sequence: TGCAGCGTTGACCCCACAGATACGCAGTATTTT.